The T cell receptor beta chain under discussion was sequenced for a study of T cells in Graves' hyperthyroidism and ophthalmopathy. Study-level points and caveats: Before onset, by a median of approximately 6.8 months, the model predicted ophthalmopathy.

This clonotype was seen at least ten times. The antigen is not known. From RNA transcripts, TCR beta CDR3 regions were amplified. A first-round RT-PCR of the TCR CDR3 used the HTBI primer set. TCRdb processed the multiplex PCR reads anew with MiXCR; each CDR3 protein has one entry. The sample records around 300,000 distinct CDR3 sequences, about 15% being singletons. Investigators excluded patients with uncontrolled infection, other autoimmune disease, pregnancy or lactation. This TCR was recovered from a woman aged 25 to 45 with Graves' hyperthyroidism. The sample consisted of blood.

The CDR3 spells CASRMAGGPSGEQYF. The CDR3 coding sequence is TGTGCCAGCAGGATGGCGGGAGGGCCATCCGGCGAGCAGTACTTC. The chain uses TRBV28 and TRBJ2-7; 9 bases are a match to TRBD2. The CDR3 is made up of 15 amino acids. The trim removed 6 bases at V and 6 bases at J, leaving 12 bases unmatched. In germline, CDR1 is MDHEN, CDR2 SYDVKM. Using reference TRBV28 and TRBJ2-7 for the parts outside the CDR3, the full variable domain is DVKVTQSSRYLVKRTGEKVFLECVQDMDHENMFWYRQDPGLGLRLIYFSYDVKMKEKGDIPEGYSVSREKKERFSLILESASTNQTSMYLCASRMAGGPSGEQYFGPGTRLTVT.